This TCR beta chain originates from a study of blood T cells in healthy people across ages. Together with a sample-barcoded 5' primer, a J-beta primer mix was included in a second PCR lasting about 6 to 11 cycles. TCRdb passed the 5' RACE reads through MiXCR, listing each CDR3 protein once. This sample yields 700,000 to 950,000 distinct CDR3 sequences, of which approximately 39% are seen a single time; less than 25% belongs to the top ten. V shed 7 bases and J shed 4 bases, with 14 bases lying between them. This CDR3 contains 14 residues. Sequences were obtained from blood. The TCR originated in a woman in her fifties or sixties in good health. The V call is TRBV12-3 or TRBV12-4, the J call TRBJ2-1, with a tentative D call TRBD2 (7 bases). CDR3 amino acids: CASTLGGGYNEQFF. In nucleotides, the CDR3 is TGTGCCAGCACTCTAGGGGGAGGGTACAATGAGCAGTTCTTC.